The rows below give T cell receptor beta chains drawn from one sample of a study of graft-versus-host responses after intestinal transplantation. These TCRs' antigens remain unknown. Libraries were prepared by immunoSEQ multiplex PCR; TCRdb keeps only in-frame clonotypes and omits some of them. The sample lists 80,000 to 100,000 clones, over 80% occurring once. The starting material was unstimulated CD8+ T cells sorted from spleen or lymph node cells, obtained before intestinal transplant. Every receptor here comes from a human donor who received an intestinal transplant. The CDR3 runs from the conserved cysteine through the conserved F or W. The D gene is left open where the match is weak. Clone size is stated in some rows and not others, as once, few, many or a class when expanded.

d_call: -; clone_size: -; v_call: TRBV5-4; j_call: TRBJ2-7; cdr3_nt: TGTGCCAGCAGCTCGGCATCTACCTACGAGCAGTACTTC; cdr3_aa: CASSSASTYEQYF
d_call: -; clone_size: -; v_call: TRBV28; j_call: TRBJ2-7; cdr3_nt: TGTGCCAGCAGTTGGGGGGAGTCCTACGAGCAGTACTTC; cdr3_aa: CASSWGESYEQYF
d_call: TRBD1; clone_size: -; v_call: TRBV4-1; j_call: TRBJ1-2; cdr3_nt: TGCGCCAGCAGCCGGGAGACAGGGGGTCACTATGGCTACACCTTC; cdr3_aa: CASSRETGGHYGYTF
d_call: TRBD2; clone_size: -; v_call: TRBV11-3; j_call: TRBJ2-7; cdr3_nt: TGTGCCAGCACCCGTATGGGCGGGAGGGCCGGAAACGAGCAGTACTTC; cdr3_aa: CASTRMGGRAGNEQYF
d_call: TRBD2; clone_size: once; v_call: TRBV6-5; j_call: TRBJ2-7; cdr3_nt: TGTGCCAGCAGTCTTAGCGGGGGGGCCTACGAGCAGTACTTC; cdr3_aa: CASSLSGGAYEQYF
d_call: TRBD1; clone_size: -; v_call: TRBV27; j_call: TRBJ2-7; cdr3_nt: TGTGCCAGCAGTTTTCTCTCCGGGACAGGGTCCTACGAGCAGTACTTC; cdr3_aa: CASSFLSGTGSYEQYF
d_call: -; clone_size: -; v_call: TRBV9; j_call: TRBJ1-5; cdr3_nt: TGTGCCAGCAGCGGAGGGGCAGGGAGCAATCAGCCCCAGCATTTT; cdr3_aa: CASSGGAGSNQPQHF
d_call: -; clone_size: once; v_call: TRBV9; j_call: TRBJ1-1; cdr3_nt: TGTGCCAGCAGCTTGTATCAGGAGAACACTGAAGCTTTCTTT; cdr3_aa: CASSLYQENTEAFF
d_call: -; clone_size: -; v_call: TRBV9; j_call: TRBJ2-3; cdr3_nt: TGTGCCAGCAGCTACGTATCAGATACGCAGTATTTT; cdr3_aa: CASSYVSDTQYF
d_call: TRBD2; clone_size: -; v_call: TRBV10-2; j_call: TRBJ2-1; cdr3_nt: TGCGCCAGCACCGCCGGGACTAGCGTTAGCAATGAGCAGTTCTTC; cdr3_aa: CASTAGTSVSNEQFF